Below are 15 T cell receptor beta chains sequenced from a single sample in a study of metastatic and nonmetastatic thyroid tumors (dated by TCRdb to the early 2020s). The library was produced with PCR. The instrument was an Illumina HiSeq 4000. TCRdb redid the processing of the public reads, applying fastp at Q25 and MiXCR, and retained in-frame beta chains. The sample contains roughly 8,900 clones, approximately 30% of them found a single time. The biggest ten clones account for less than 15% of the sample. Before undergoing thyroid surgery, none of the patients had been given any kind of treatment. The sequencing input was adjacent normal tissue. These receptors were obtained from a female donor with papillary thyroid cancer or a benign thyroid nodule (not recorded which). Some clones in this sample may be carry-over from other donors' samples.

This clone came up many times. The chain uses TRBV9 and TRBJ1-2; D perhaps matches TRBD1 (6 bases). The germline V and J ends were trimmed by 0 bases and 2 bases, with 11 bases remaining between them. CDR1 SGDLS and CDR2 YYNGEE come from the germline V gene. The CDR3 has 15 amino acids. The CDR3 protein is CASSVVEGVNYGYTF. The DNA of the CDR3 is TGTGCCAGCAGCGTAGTTGAGGGGGTGAACTATGGCTACACCTTC.

This clone has a count of ten or more. This sequence joins TRBV27 and TRBJ2-4, with D unresolved. Germline V gene sequence: CDR1 MNHEY, CDR2 SMNVEV (reference sequence). The CDR3 runs to 13 residues. Trimming shortened V by 5 bases and J by 6 bases, and 11 bases separated the two germline ends. The CDR3 is CASSPPDRNIQYF. The CDR3 bases are TGTGCCAGCAGTCCCCCGGACCGAAACATTCAGTACTTC.

On this clone itself: Its ends do not fully match the called genes, so a read error is possible. The rearrangement links TRBV11-3 to TRBJ1-2; 8 bases map to TRBD1. In germline, CDR1 is SGHNT, CDR2 YENEEA. The length of the CDR3 is 15 residues. CDR3 protein: CAISFSTGVAYGYTF. In DNA form, the CDR3 reads TGTGCCATCAGCTTTTCGACAGGGGTGGCCTATGGCTACACCTTC.

The chain carries TRBV21-1 and TRBJ2-3; TRBD2 is the table's D call and was not checked against the DNA. TRBV21-1 is recorded as a pseudogene. This CDR3 has 19 amino acids. The CDR3 bases are TGTGCCAGCAGCTCCTCCTACCCGACTGTGCGGACCAGCACAGATACGCAGTATTTT. Its protein is CASSSSYPTVRTSTDTQYF.

The V and J genes are TRBV18 and TRBJ2-1, with D possibly being TRBD2 (6 bases). In germline, CDR1 is KGHSH, CDR2 LQKENI. The V and J ends lost 6 bases and 6 bases respectively, with 15 bases between them. CDR3 length: 14 residues. The CDR3 is CASSSIAVINEQFF. CDR3 bases: TGTGCCAGCTCTTCGATAGCGGTGATCAATGAGCAGTTCTTC.

This clone was detected only once. This chain joins TRBV11-1 and TRBJ1-2, with TRBD1 matching over 8 bases. Germline V gives CDR1 SGHAT, CDR2 FQDESV (reference sequence). The CDR3 contains 16 residues. J lost 6 bases, V lost 4 bases, and 13 bases had no gene match. DNA of the CDR3: TGTGCCAGCAGCTACAACCCGGACAGGGAGGATCATGGCTACACCTTC. Residues: CASSYNPDREDHGYTF. Variable domain in full (rest from reference TRBV11-1 and TRBJ1-2): EAEVAQSPRYKITEKSQAVAFWCDPISGHATLYWYRQILGQGPELLVQFQDESVVDDSQLPKDRFSAERLKGVDSTLKIQPAELGDSAMYLCASSYNPDREDHGYTFGSGTRLTVV.

The V and J genes are TRBV7-8 and TRBJ2-5; no clear D. Germline V lookup: CDR1 SGHVS, CDR2 FQNEAQ. V gave up 1 base and J gave up 5 bases, with 11 bases separating them. The CDR3 consists of 14 residues. Here the CDR3 reads CASSLVVGGETQYF. The CDR3 nucleotides read TGTGCCAGCAGCTTAGTGGTTGGCGGCGAGACCCAGTACTTC.

The chain employs TRBV5-5 and TRBJ2-7, with D tentatively TRBD2 (6 bases). This CDR3 spans 13 amino acids. Germline assignment: CDR1 SGHKS and CDR2 YYEKEE (reference sequence). V was cut by 0 bases and J by 3 bases, with 7 bases left in between. The CDR3 region has the DNA TGTGCCAGCAGCTTGGGCGGGAACTACGAGCAGTACTTC. Translation gives CASSLGGNYEQYF.

This clone rates as medium-sized. The chain uses TRBV6-1 and TRBJ1-2; 11 nucleotides line up with TRBD1. The V gene end was trimmed by 0 bases and the J gene end by 5 bases; junction bases not matched to a gene: 5. CDR1 and CDR2 (germline): MNHNS, SASEGT. The CDR3 runs 16 residues. The CDR3 sequence: CASSEAPGTGGYGYTF. CDR3 coding DNA: TGTGCCAGCAGTGAAGCGCCCGGGACAGGGGGTTATGGCTACACCTTC.

In the case of this clone: Other DNA variants within this sample encode the same CDR3. The chain recombines TRBV7-2 with TRBJ1-3; D unclear. Germline V CDR1 and CDR2: SGHTA, FQGNSA. This CDR3 has 15 residues. The V end was cut by 3 bases, the J end by 1 base, with 10 bases between. This chain's CDR3 is CASSLAGNSGNTIYF. CDR3 nucleotides: TGTGCCAGCAGCTTGGCGGGGAATTCTGGAAACACCATATATTTT.

There are many counts of this clone. The chain is built from TRBV2 and TRBJ2-1; 7 nucleotides match TRBD1. This CDR3 is built from 13 residues. Germline assignment: CDR1 SNHLY and CDR2 FYNNEI. Trimming cost V 10 bases and J 8 bases; bases outside gene matches: 11. The CDR3 DNA reads as TGTGCCACCAAAGGGACAGAGGGGGATGAGCAGTTCTTC. It encodes CATKGTEGDEQFF.

This chain uses TRBV14 with TRBJ2-1; 14 bases are shared with TRBD2. Germline V CDR1 and CDR2: SGHDN, FVKESK. Losses at the gene ends were 5 bases for V and 8 bases for J; bases not matched to a gene: 5. CDR3 length: 15 amino acids. The CDR3 nucleotides read TGTGCCAGCAGCTTTCGACTAGCGGGAGGGGATGAGCAGTTCTTC. It encodes CASSFRLAGGDEQFF.

This clone is labeled as medium-sized. The chain uses TRBV6-4 and TRBJ2-1; 8 bases line up with TRBD2. The V and J ends lost 4 bases and 8 bases, in that order; junction bases with no gene match: 7. The CDR3 loop spans 14 amino acids. CDR1 and CDR2 from the germline V gene are MRHNA and SNTAGT. The CDR3 bases are TGTGCCAGCAGTGCGAGGAGCGGGAGCCATGAGCAGTTCTTC. Its translation: CASSARSGSHEQFF.

There are many counts of this clone. This rearrangement joins TRBV5-6 to TRBJ2-3, with TRBD2 matching over 11 bases. Germline V gene data show CDR1 as SGHDT and CDR2 as YYEEEE. With 4 bases clipped from V and 1 base from J, the junction kept 5 bases outside the gene matches. This CDR3 comprises 16 residues. The CDR3 DNA reads as TGTGCCAGCAGCCTTAGACTAGCGGGGCGCACAGATACGCAGTATTTT. Encoded protein: CASSLRLAGRTDTQYF.

This clone has just a few counts. The chain joins TRBV5-1 to TRBJ1-6; D may be TRBD1 (6 bases). CDR1 is SGHRS, CDR2 YFSETQ, per germline. The CDR3 is made up of 15 amino acids. With 4 bases removed from V and 8 bases from J, the gap between germline ends came to 16 bases. Here the CDR3 reads CASSLLTGSDSPLHF. The DNA of the CDR3 is TGCGCCAGCAGCCTACTTACAGGGTCGGATTCACCCCTCCACTTT.